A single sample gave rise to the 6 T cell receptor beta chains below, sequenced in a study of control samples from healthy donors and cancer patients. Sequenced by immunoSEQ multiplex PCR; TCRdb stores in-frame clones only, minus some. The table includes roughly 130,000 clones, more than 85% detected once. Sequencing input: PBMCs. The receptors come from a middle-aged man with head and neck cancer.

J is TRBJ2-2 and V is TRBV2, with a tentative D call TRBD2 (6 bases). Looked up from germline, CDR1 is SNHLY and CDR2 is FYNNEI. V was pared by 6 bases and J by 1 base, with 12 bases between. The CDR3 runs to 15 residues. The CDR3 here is CASRGTAVNTGELFF. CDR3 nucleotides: TGTGCCAGCAGAGGGACTGCAGTGAACACCGGGGAGCTGTTTTTT.

The CDR3 region is CASSPLHLYEQYF. The DNA for the CDR3 is TGTGCCAGCAGCCCCCTCCATTTGTACGAGCAGTACTTC. The rearrangement links TRBV11-2 to TRBJ2-7; D not certain. The V end lost 5 bases, the J end lost 4 bases, and 12 bases lay between the germline ends. Per germline, CDR1 SGHAT and CDR2 FQNNGV. CDR3 length equals 13 residues.

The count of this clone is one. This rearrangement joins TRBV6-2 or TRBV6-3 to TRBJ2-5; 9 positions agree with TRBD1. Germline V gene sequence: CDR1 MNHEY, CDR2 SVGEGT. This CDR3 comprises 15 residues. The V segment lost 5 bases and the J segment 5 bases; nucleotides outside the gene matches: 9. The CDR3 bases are TGTGCCAGCAGTCGCCCGGGACAGGGAAGCGAGACCCAGTACTTC. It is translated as CASSRPGQGSETQYF.

The CDR3 DNA reads as TGTGCCAGCAGCCCCGGGACTAAGAACACAGATACGCAGTATTTT. Its translation is CASSPGTKNTDTQYF. V and J are TRBV4-2 and TRBJ2-3, with 7 positions matching TRBD2. Germline V gene sequence: CDR1 LGHNA, CDR2 YNFKEQ. The V gene end was trimmed by 4 bases and the J gene end by 2 bases; junction bases not matched to a gene: 6. The CDR3 covers 15 residues.

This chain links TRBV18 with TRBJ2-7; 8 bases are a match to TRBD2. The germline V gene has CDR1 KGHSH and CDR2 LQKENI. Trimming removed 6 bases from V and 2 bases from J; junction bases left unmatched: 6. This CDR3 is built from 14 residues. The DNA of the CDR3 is TGTGCCAGCTCCCCGGGGGGGTCTACCTACGAGCAGTACTTC. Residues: CASSPGGSTYEQYF.

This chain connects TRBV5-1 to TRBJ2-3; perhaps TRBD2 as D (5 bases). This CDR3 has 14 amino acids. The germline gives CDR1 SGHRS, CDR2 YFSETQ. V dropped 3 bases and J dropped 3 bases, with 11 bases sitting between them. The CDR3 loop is CASSWGAETDTQYF. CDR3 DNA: TGCGCCAGCAGCTGGGGAGCGGAGACAGATACGCAGTATTTT.